The sample holds many counts of the clone carrying this TCR beta chain. Its antigen is currently unknown. This specimen belongs to a study of T cells after yellow fever vaccination. TCRdb processed the 5' RACE reads anew with MiXCR; each CDR3 protein has one entry. The sample lists around 100,000 distinct CDR3 sequences, 8.4% occurring once. Study-wide points: Only a small proportion of the clonotypes turned up in both the CD4 and the CD8 compartments, likely arising from convergent recombination. Reappearance after the booster was observed for most primary-vaccination clones (around 96% CD4, about 85% CD8). Researchers cautioned that FACS-sorted repertoires could harbor abundant clonotypes contaminating from the bulk population.

The V end lost 4 bases, the J end lost 2 bases, and 10 bases lay between the germline ends. The CDR3 loop spans 14 amino acids. This sample comprised CD8+ T cells sorted from PBMCs, obtained 45 days after the yellow fever booster vaccination. V gene TRBV12-3 or TRBV12-4 combines with J gene TRBJ2-3; D ambiguous. The receptor's source is a man aged 25-45 years who received the YFV17D yellow fever vaccine. The CDR3 coding sequence is TGTGCCAGCAGTTCGCCAGGTGACACAGATACGCAGTATTTT. It translates to CASSSPGDTDTQYF.